The 14 T cell receptor beta chains given below trace back to one sample, sequenced in a study of shared clonotypes between healthy human individuals. Only in-frame clones appear in the TCRdb table, and some are missing; sequencing was by immunoSEQ multiplex PCR. The sample lists 950,000 to 1,100,000 clones; about 76% were seen once. Material for sequencing was memory CD4+ T cells sorted from blood. Subset here: CD45RA-negative fraction. The receptors stem from a man aged 18 to 30 in good health.

V gene TRBV30 combines with J gene TRBJ2-7; D might be TRBD2 (6 bases). This CDR3 has 14 amino acids. Germline V gene sequence: CDR1 GTSNPN, CDR2 SVGIG (reference sequence). V was shortened by 5 bases and J by 1 base, with 15 bases between the two germline ends. CDR3 residues: CAWDGTSSSYEQYF. For the CDR3, the DNA is TGTGCCTGGGACGGGACTTCTTCTTCCTACGAGCAGTACTTC.

This clone was detected many times. This chain links TRBV30 with TRBJ2-5, with 8 bases lining up with TRBD2. The germline gives CDR1 GTSNPN, CDR2 SVGIG (reference sequence). V lost 1 base and J lost 2; bases outside the gene matches: 6. The CDR3 loop spans 15 amino acids. CDR3 DNA sequence: TGTGCCTGGAGTGGGACTAGCACTAAACAAGAGACCCAGTACTTC. Encoded protein: CAWSGTSTKQETQYF.

This clone showed up many times. The chain links TRBV19 to TRBJ1-2; possibly TRBD1 for D (5 bases). V gave up 4 bases and J gave up 8 bases, with 11 bases separating them. Germline values: CDR1 LNHDA, CDR2 SQIVND (reference sequence). The CDR3 runs to 12 residues. CDR3 sequence reads: CASSKQGKGYTF. In DNA, the CDR3 is TGTGCCAGTAGTAAGCAGGGAAAAGGCTACACCTTC.

This chain uses TRBV6-6 with TRBJ2-7, with 8 bases fitting TRBD2. Germline CDR1 is MNHNY and CDR2 is SVGAGI (reference sequence). CDR3 length equals 15 residues. Losses at the gene ends were 6 bases for V and 0 bases for J; bases not matched to a gene: 7. In DNA form, the CDR3 reads TGTGCCAGCAGGGGGGCGGGAGGAGGCTCCTACGAGCAGTACTTC. This gives the protein CASRGAGGGSYEQYF.

This clone came up a few times. The gene calls are TRBV6-5 and TRBJ2-1; 7 bases agree with TRBD2. Trimming removed 2 bases from V and 0 bases from J; junction bases left unmatched: 4. This CDR3 is built from 16 residues. Germline assignment: CDR1 MNHEY and CDR2 SVGAGI. This CDR3 is CASSYELASSYNEQFF. The CDR3 DNA reads TGTGCCAGCAGTTACGAACTAGCGTCCTCCTACAATGAGCAGTTCTTC.

The chain employs TRBV29-1 and TRBJ2-7, with D possibly being TRBD2 (6 bases). Looked up from germline, CDR1 is SQVTM and CDR2 is ANQGSEA. The CDR3 sequence is 13 residues long. Trimming removed 5 bases from V and 3 bases from J, with 14 bases in between. The CDR3 protein is CSVRRGPDYEQYF. CDR3 bases: TGCAGCGTTAGGAGGGGCCCTGACTACGAGCAGTACTTC.

Regarding this clone: This sequence may be a read error, since a much larger clone differs from it by one base. This chain connects TRBV11-2 to TRBJ1-2; perhaps TRBD1 as D (5 bases). This CDR3 has 12 residues. Trimming removed 5 bases from V and 4 bases from J, with 8 bases in between. From germline, CDR1 is SGHAT and CDR2 FQNNGV. CDR3 amino acids: CASSLGTYGYTF. The CDR3 DNA reads as TGTGCCAGCAGCCTGGGGACCTATGGCTACACCTTC. Full variable domain (missing parts from reference TRBV11-2 and TRBJ1-2): EAGVAQSPRYKIIEKRQSVAFWCNPISGHATLYWYQQILGQGPKLLIQFQNNGVVDDSQLPKDRFSAERLKGVDSTLKIQPAKLEDSAVYLCASSLGTYGYTFGSGTRLTVV.

The rearrangement links TRBV9 to TRBJ2-5; maybe TRBD1 (5 bases). From germline, CDR1 is SGDLS and CDR2 YYNGEE. CDR3 length equals 15 residues. Deletions cut 0 bases from V and 1 base from J, with 10 bases between. CDR3 DNA: TGTGCCAGCAGCGTAGCCCCAGGGCTCCAAGAGACCCAGTACTTC. Protein: CASSVAPGLQETQYF.

This clone has just a few counts. This chain connects TRBV11-2 to TRBJ1-4; D is undetermined. The CDR3 has 14 residues. V shed 5 bases and J shed 0 bases, with 7 bases lying between them. Germline values: CDR1 SGHAT, CDR2 FQNNGV. The CDR3 is CASSLGSTNEKLFF. CDR3 nucleotides: TGTGCCAGCAGCCTCGGGTCAACTAATGAAAAACTGTTTTTT.

This chain uses TRBV19 with TRBJ1-5; 11 bases match TRBD1. Germline lookup yields CDR1 LNHDA and CDR2 SQIVND (reference sequence). The CDR3 length is 19 residues. Unmatched junction bases numbered 13, after V lost 6 bases and J lost 0 bases. CDR3 nucleotides: TGTGCCAGTAGCCGGGACAGGGGGACGGCGGTTGGTAGCAATCAGCCCCAGCATTTT. Translating gives CASSRDRGTAVGSNQPQHF.

Of note for this clone: The same CDR3 also results from other DNA sequences found in this sample. The V gene is TRBV2, the J gene TRBJ2-5, with 7 bases matching TRBD1. After removal of 5 bases from V and 4 bases from J, the junction contained 1 base not matched to a gene. In germline, CDR1 is SNHLY, CDR2 FYNNEI. The CDR3 sequence is 12 residues long. The CDR3 loop is CASSRDRETQYF. The CDR3 DNA sequence: TGTGCCAGCAGTCGGGACAGAGAGACCCAGTACTTC.

This chain uses TRBV5-1 with TRBJ2-1; D is perhaps TRBD1 or TRBD2 (5 bases each). V was clipped by 0 bases and J by 3 bases, with 13 bases between them. Germline CDR1 reads SGHRS; CDR2 reads YFSETQ. There are 16 residues in the CDR3. CDR3 protein: CASSLGTGTIYNEQFF. The CDR3 DNA is TGCGCCAGCAGCTTGGGGACGGGGACGATCTACAATGAGCAGTTCTTC.

The chain couples TRBV11-2 to TRBJ2-7; D is undetermined. This CDR3 comprises 12 residues. Germline lookup yields CDR1 SGHAT and CDR2 FQNNGV. V was trimmed by 5 bases and J by 6 bases, leaving 11 bases between them. The chain's CDR3 is CASSRDSGEQYF. The CDR3 DNA reads TGTGCCAGCAGCCGAGACTCGGGCGAGCAGTACTTC.

The V and J genes are TRBV5-1 and TRBJ2-7; a possible D gene is TRBD1 (5 bases). The V end was cut by 2 bases, the J end by 6 bases, with 18 bases between. The germline V gene encodes CDR1 SGHRS and CDR2 YFSETQ. The CDR3 runs to 15 residues. The CDR3 DNA sequence: TGCGCCAGCAGCTTTGACAGCAGAATGGGCGGCGAGCAGTACTTC. It yields the protein CASSFDSRMGGEQYF.